The next 22 T cell receptor beta chains were all read from a single sample in a study of cytomegalovirus exposure and HLA in healthy donors. Using immunoSEQ multiplex PCR, the repertoire was profiled, and TCRdb retains in-frame clones only, with some absent. The table has 200,000 to 250,000 clones, roughly 85% seen once; the top ten hold around 5.5%. Sequencing was carried out using PBMCs. These receptors came from a woman aged 18-30 years in good health and CMV-seronegative.

This clone has more than one count but fewer than ten. The chain has TRBV29-1 and TRBJ1-1, with a weak D call TRBD1 (6 bases). Germline V gene data show CDR1 as SQVTM and CDR2 as ANQGSEA. The CDR3 extends over 14 amino acids. Trimming took off 6 bases at V and 1 base at J, with 15 bases between the two ends. Here the CDR3 reads CSVYLTGPNTEAFF. CDR3 coding DNA: TGCAGCGTCTACCTGACAGGACCGAACACTGAAGCTTTCTTT. The variable domain in full, with the rest retrieved from reference TRBV29-1 and TRBJ1-1, is SAVISQKPSRDICQRGTSLTIQCQVDSQVTMMFWYRQQPGQSLTLIATANQGSEATYESGFVIDKFPISRPNLTFSTLTVSNMSPEDSSIYLCSVYLTGPNTEAFFGQGTRLTVV.

The chain is built from TRBV27 and TRBJ2-7; 9 nucleotides align to TRBD2. This CDR3 has 14 residues. Germline CDR1 reads MNHEY; CDR2 reads SMNVEV (reference sequence). Unmatched junction bases numbered 1, after V lost 3 bases and J lost 1 base. The CDR3 reads CASSLLAGSYEQYF. The CDR3 DNA reads TGTGCCAGCAGTTTGCTAGCGGGGTCCTACGAGCAGTACTTC.

The gene calls are TRBV20-1 and TRBJ1-1; D is undetermined. V dropped 5 bases and J dropped 7 bases, with 8 bases sitting between them. CDR1 is DFQATT and CDR2 is SNEGSKA in the germline V gene (reference sequence). The CDR3 spans 10 residues. As DNA, the CDR3 is TGCAGTGCTTGGAGACGTGAAGCTTTCTTT. Protein: CSAWRREAFF.

V and J are TRBV11-2 and TRBJ2-7, with D possibly matching TRBD1 (5 bases). Trimming removed 5 bases from V and 2 bases from J, with 10 bases in between. CDR3 length: 13 residues. Germline assignment: CDR1 SGHAT and CDR2 FQNNGV. The CDR3 DNA follows: TGTGCCAGCAGCCCAGGGATTACCTACGAGCAGTACTTC. Protein sequence: CASSPGITYEQYF.

The genes are TRBV6-1 and TRBJ1-2; 7 bases fit TRBD1. The germline V gene has CDR1 MNHNS and CDR2 SASEGT. J gave up 4 bases and V 2 bases, and 1 base lay outside the gene matches. The CDR3 contains 13 residues. The CDR3 nucleotides are TGTGCCAGCAGTGAAAGGGACAGCTATGGCTACACCTTC. Amino acid sequence: CASSERDSYGYTF.

This chain joins TRBV6-1 and TRBJ2-1; D is ambiguous. This CDR3 spans 16 amino acids. Germline CDR1 is MNHNS and CDR2 is SASEGT. With 1 base removed from V and 3 bases from J, the gap between germline ends came to 13 bases. The CDR3 region has the DNA TGTGCCAGCAGTGAAGAGTTAGGCAGCCTCTACAATGAGCAGTTCTTC. Its protein product is CASSEELGSLYNEQFF.

The chain has TRBV2 and TRBJ1-4; 10 nucleotides agree with TRBD1. The germline V gene has CDR1 SNHLY and CDR2 FYNNEI. The CDR3 has 14 amino acids. Trimming cost V 7 bases and J 6 bases; bases outside gene matches: 5. The CDR3 sequence is CASTPGQGYEKLFF. In DNA form, the CDR3 reads TGTGCCAGCACCCCGGGACAGGGGTATGAAAAACTGTTTTTT.

The chain carries TRBV5-1 and TRBJ2-6; TRBD2 might be the D (6 bases). The CDR3 is 18 residues long. The V and J ends lost 3 bases and 0 bases respectively, with 16 bases between them. CDR1 is SGHRS and CDR2 is YFSETQ in the germline V gene. The CDR3 bases are TGCGCCAGCAGCTCCGGGGGACGGACTAACTCTGGGGCCAACGTCCTGACTTTC. Translating gives CASSSGGRTNSGANVLTF.

V is TRBV29-1 and J is TRBJ2-5, with D hard to call. Trimming cost V 7 bases and J 5 bases, with 11 bases left between them. Looked up from germline, CDR1 is SQVTM and CDR2 is ANQGSEA. This CDR3 is built from 11 residues. The CDR3 spells CSGVLVETQYF. In DNA form, the CDR3 reads TGCAGCGGCGTCCTCGTCGAGACCCAGTACTTC.

Points on this clone: Additional DNA sequences in this sample encode the identical CDR3. V gene TRBV5-1 combines with J gene TRBJ1-1; D may be TRBD1 (5 bases). Trimming cost V 0 bases and J 0 bases, with 6 bases left between them. Germline V gives CDR1 SGHRS, CDR2 YFSETQ. This CDR3 has 14 residues. This CDR3 is CASSLGGMNTEAFF. The DNA for the CDR3 is TGCGCCAGCAGCTTGGGGGGCATGAACACTGAAGCTTTCTTT.

This rearrangement joins TRBV2 to TRBJ1-1; TRBD1 is a possible D gene (5 bases). Germline V gene sequence: CDR1 SNHLY, CDR2 FYNNEI. The CDR3 covers 15 residues. Trimming stripped 6 bases from V and 5 bases from J, with 19 bases between. The CDR3 nucleotides read TGTGCCAGCAGCGCCAAGGAGGCAGGGAGGACTGAAGCTTTCTTT. This translates into CASSAKEAGRTEAFF. Full variable domain (missing parts from reference TRBV2 and TRBJ1-1): EPEVTQTPSHQVTQMGQEVILRCVPISNHLYFYWYRQILGQKVEFLVSFYNNEISEKSEIFDDQFSVERPDGSNFTLKIRSTKLEDSAMYFCASSAKEAGRTEAFFGQGTRLTVV.

The rearrangement uses TRBV5-8 and TRBJ1-5; D is possibly TRBD1 (6 bases). CDR3 length equals 14 residues. From germline, CDR1 is SGHTS and CDR2 YDEGEE. V lost 2 bases and J 5 bases, leaving 11 bases between the germline ends. CDR3: CASSFAGADQPQHF. The CDR3 bases are TGTGCCAGCAGCTTCGCGGGGGCCGATCAGCCCCAGCATTTT.

This clone has just one count. This sequence joins TRBV28 and TRBJ2-1; 13 bases line up with TRBD2. Trimming cost V 5 bases and J 12 bases; bases outside gene matches: 4. CDR3 length: 13 amino acids. Germline V gene data show CDR1 as MDHEN and CDR2 as SYDVKM. DNA of the CDR3: TGTGCCAGCAGTGGGACTAGCGGGAATCGGCAGTTCTTC. Amino acid sequence: CASSGTSGNRQFF.

The V gene is TRBV30, the J gene TRBJ1-6; 7 bases map to TRBD1. Germline assignment: CDR1 GTSNPN and CDR2 SVGIG (reference sequence). The CDR3 totals 14 residues. J was trimmed by 7 bases and V by 1 base; bases with no gene match: 4. CDR3 nucleotide sequence: TGTGCCTGGAGTGAGGGGACAGAAAATTCACCCCTCCACTTT. Protein sequence: CAWSEGTENSPLHF.

The CDR3 sequence is CASRDSYGYTF. As DNA, the CDR3 is TGTGCCAGCAGGGACAGCTATGGCTACACCTTC. This sequence joins TRBV2 and TRBJ1-2, with TRBD1 as a possible D gene (6 bases). Trimming took off 6 bases at V and 4 bases at J, with 6 bases between the two ends. There are 11 residues in the CDR3. CDR1 SNHLY and CDR2 FYNNEI come from the germline V gene.

Of note for this clone: With a much larger clone just one base away, this may be a read error. Distinct nucleotide sequences in the sample also encode this CDR3. The rearrangement links TRBV6-1 to TRBJ2-6; 7 bases match TRBD1. Germline V gene data show CDR1 as MNHNS and CDR2 as SASEGT. The J segment lost 0 bases and the V segment lost 6 bases, leaving 2 bases of the junction unmatched. There are 15 residues in the CDR3. CDR3 loop: CASRAGGSGANVLTF. The CDR3 coding sequence is TGTGCCAGCAGGGCAGGGGGCTCTGGGGCCAACGTCCTGACTTTC.

The genes are TRBV2 and TRBJ1-4; D gene ambiguous. CDR3 length equals 15 residues. With 4 bases removed from V and 0 bases from J, the gap between germline ends came to 9 bases. Germline values: CDR1 SNHLY, CDR2 FYNNEI. CDR3 in DNA: TGTGCCAGCAGTGTCCAGAGGGCAACTAATGAAAAACTGTTTTTT. This sequence encodes CASSVQRATNEKLFF.

The chain combines TRBV30 with TRBJ1-5, with D tentatively TRBD1 (5 bases). The length of the CDR3 is 14 residues. The V end lost 0 bases, the J end lost 5 bases, and 11 bases lay between the germline ends. Looked up from germline, CDR1 is GTSNPN and CDR2 is SVGIG (reference sequence). CDR3 DNA: TGTGCCTGGAGTGTAAGGGGTGGGGATCAGCCCCAGCATTTT. Amino acids: CAWSVRGGDQPQHF.

The rearrangement joins TRBV5-1 to TRBJ1-1; no definite D call. The V end was cut by 0 bases, the J end by 7 bases, with 10 bases between. The germline gives CDR1 SGHRS, CDR2 YFSETQ. The CDR3 is 13 residues long. This CDR3 reads CASSLGRPSEAFF. CDR3 bases: TGCGCCAGCAGCTTGGGTCGGCCCAGTGAAGCTTTCTTT.

This clone was seen a handful of times. The J gene is TRBJ1-2, the V gene TRBV28; the match to TRBD1 covers 7 bases. CDR3 length: 14 amino acids. Trimming at V came to 5 bases and at J to 4 bases, leaving 7 bases not matched to a gene. The germline V gene has CDR1 MDHEN and CDR2 SYDVKM. This CDR3 reads CASSPRDSPYGYTF. The CDR3 DNA sequence: TGTGCCAGCAGTCCTCGGGACAGTCCCTATGGCTACACCTTC.

The table lists this clone with a few counts. The chain employs TRBV2 and TRBJ1-2, with D possibly being TRBD1 (6 bases). Germline CDR1 is SNHLY and CDR2 is FYNNEI. CDR3 size: 15 residues. V was pared by 5 bases and J by 3 bases, with 16 bases between. The CDR3 protein is CASSPQGLGDYGYTF. The DNA for the CDR3 is TGTGCCAGCAGTCCACAGGGATTAGGGGACTATGGCTACACCTTC.

The sample holds a few counts of this clone. The sample carries other DNA sequences with the same CDR3. The chain recombines TRBV27 with TRBJ1-2; 10 nucleotides align to TRBD1. This CDR3 region has 12 residues. The V gene end was trimmed by 8 bases and the J gene end by 5 bases; junction bases not matched to a gene: 2. Germline loops: CDR1 MNHEY, CDR2 SMNVEV (reference sequence). The CDR3 DNA is TGTGCCAGCTCGGGACAGGGGTATGGCTACACCTTC. This encodes CASSGQGYGYTF.